This entry lists 22 T cell receptor beta chains sequenced from one sample in a study of a mutant IDH1 vaccine in newly diagnosed glioma. Described time point: week 23, last vaccination. Vaccine doses each comprised 300 ug of mutant IDH1 20-mer peptide, with topical imiquimod. Data came from immunoSEQ multiplex PCR; TCRdb stores just in-frame clones and leaves some out. Here the sample spans tens of thousands of clones, 75% to 85% being singletons. These receptors lack a known antigen. The material was PBMCs, obtained from a glioma patient whose treatment included an IDH1 peptide vaccine. These receptors were obtained from a man aged 35-49 years with glioma.

This clone was seen once. The J gene is TRBJ2-3, the V gene TRBV6-5; 9 nucleotides line up with TRBD1. J lost 4 bases, V lost 2 bases, and 4 bases had no gene match. The germline CDR1 and CDR2 sequences are MNHEY and SVGAGI. The CDR3 is 15 residues long. The CDR3 protein is CASSYRDRAPDTQYF. The CDR3 DNA reads as TGTGCCAGCAGTTACCGGGACAGGGCTCCAGATACGCAGTATTTT.

The rearrangement joins TRBV6-1 to TRBJ1-6; a weak D match, TRBD1 (6 bases). Trimming pared 4 bases from V and 7 bases from J, leaving 17 bases between. This CDR3 has 16 residues. Germline loops: CDR1 MNHNS, CDR2 SASEGT. The CDR3 coding sequence is TGTGCCAGCAGTGTACGGACAGCAGGCAGGAATTCACCCCTCCACTTT. Translation gives CASSVRTAGRNSPLHF.

The chain joins TRBV10-2 to TRBJ2-5, with 13 bases matching TRBD2. The CDR3 is 15 residues long. The junction had 5 bases not matched to a gene; V was cut back by 10 bases and J by 0 bases. CDR1 is WSHSY and CDR2 is SAAADI in the germline V gene. The DNA for the CDR3 is TGCGCCACCCGACTAGCGGGGGGCCACCAAGAGACCCAGTACTTC. Encoded protein: CATRLAGGHQETQYF.

V is TRBV7-9 and J is TRBJ2-7; TRBD2 aligns across 7 bases. This CDR3 is 15 amino acids long. The J segment lost 3 bases and the V segment lost 4 bases, leaving 9 bases of the junction unmatched. The germline V gene encodes CDR1 SEHNR and CDR2 FQNEAQ (reference sequence). This chain's CDR3 is CASSYHLAGDYEQYF. CDR3 bases: TGTGCCAGCAGCTACCATTTGGCGGGAGACTACGAGCAGTACTTC.

The chain couples TRBV5-5 to TRBJ1-6; unclear D gene. Trimming stripped 0 bases from V and 6 bases from J, with 16 bases between. The germline V gene encodes CDR1 SGHKS and CDR2 YYEKEE (reference sequence). The CDR3 contains 17 residues. The CDR3 DNA is TGTGCCAGCAGCTTGGCCTCTGGACTAGTCGTTAATTCACCCCTCCACTTT. This encodes CASSLASGLVVNSPLHF. The whole variable domain, remainder taken from reference TRBV5-5 and TRBJ1-6, is DAGVTQSPTHLIKTRGQQVTLRCSPISGHKSVSWYQQVLGQGPQFIFQYYEKEERGRGNFPDRFSARQFPNYSSELNVNALLLGDSALYLCASSLASGLVVNSPLHFGNGTRLTVT.

V and J are TRBV7-8 and TRBJ2-7; D is perhaps TRBD1 or TRBD2 (6 bases each). The germline CDR1 and CDR2 sequences are SGHVS and FQNEAQ. The CDR3 loop spans 13 amino acids. V was cut by 3 bases and J by 2 bases, with 8 bases left in between. CDR3 region: CASSLGGPYEQYF. Written as DNA, the CDR3 is TGTGCCAGCAGCTTGGGGGGCCCCTACGAGCAGTACTTC.

DNA of the CDR3: TGCGCCAGCAGCCAAGTGGGTTTGGGCTACACCTTC. This translates into CASSQVGLGYTF. The V and J genes are TRBV4-3 and TRBJ1-2; no definite D call. V gave up 1 base and J gave up 8 bases, with 8 bases separating them. The germline V gene has CDR1 LGHNA and CDR2 YSLEER. The CDR3 is made up of 12 amino acids.

This clone turned up a few times. This rearrangement joins TRBV5-4 to TRBJ2-6; D is ambiguous. Looked up from germline, CDR1 is SGHNT and CDR2 is YYREEE (reference sequence). V lost 5 bases, J lost 0 bases, and 3 bases lay in between. The length of the CDR3 is 13 residues. The CDR3 spells CASRNSGANVLTF. CDR3 coding DNA: TGTGCCAGCAGAAACTCTGGGGCCAACGTCCTGACTTTC. Full variable domain (missing parts from reference TRBV5-4 and TRBJ2-6): ETGVTQSPTHLIKTRGQQVTLRCSSQSGHNTVSWYQQALGQGPQFIFQYYREEENGRGNFPPRFSGLQFPNYSSELNVNALELDDSALYLCASRNSGANVLTFGAGSRLTVL.

The rearrangement uses TRBV19 and TRBJ2-3, with 9 nucleotides matching TRBD2. V shed 7 bases and J 4 bases; nucleotides not matched to a gene: 6. CDR1 and CDR2 (germline): LNHDA, SQIVND (reference sequence). The CDR3 covers 14 residues. The CDR3 spells CASKSSGRPDTQYF. The DNA of the CDR3 is TGTGCCAGTAAATCCAGCGGGAGGCCAGATACGCAGTATTTT.

This clone was seen only a few times. Other nucleotide sequences from this sample produce the same CDR3. For the CDR3, the DNA is TGTGCCAGCAGAGCCGGGACAGCTGGAAACACCATATATTTT. Translating gives CASRAGTAGNTIYF. The V and J genes are TRBV2 and TRBJ1-3; the match to TRBD1 covers 7 bases. Germline-derived CDR1 and CDR2 are SNHLY and FYNNEI. This CDR3 contains 14 residues. Unmatched junction bases numbered 4, after V lost 6 bases and J lost 2 bases.

Comments on this clone: Other nucleotide sequences in the sample specify the same CDR3. The gene calls are TRBV5-1 and TRBJ2-1; no reliable D call. Looked up from germline, CDR1 is SGHRS and CDR2 is YFSETQ. CDR3 length: 16 residues. V shed 1 base and J shed 0 bases, with 11 bases lying between them. CDR3 residues: CASSLWAGSSYNEQFF. The CDR3 nucleotides are TGCGCCAGCAGCTTGTGGGCAGGTAGCTCCTACAATGAGCAGTTCTTC.

The chain combines TRBV28 with TRBJ1-2, with 12 bases lining up with TRBD1. This CDR3 has 18 amino acids. CDR1 MDHEN and CDR2 SYDVKM come from the germline V gene. V dropped 5 bases and J dropped 4; count of bases not matched to a gene: 14. Written as DNA, the CDR3 is TGTGCCAGCAGTGACCCCGGTGGGACAGGGGGCGCTGGCTATGGCTACACCTTC. Residues: CASSDPGGTGGAGYGYTF.

The chain uses TRBV27 and TRBJ2-1, with 7 bases identical to TRBD1. Germline V gene sequence: CDR1 MNHEY, CDR2 SMNVEV (reference sequence). J gave up 11 bases and V 3 bases, and 4 bases lay outside the gene matches. The CDR3 covers 12 residues. The CDR3 DNA is TGTGCCAGCAGTTTCCGGGACAGCCAGCAGTTCTTC. It yields the protein CASSFRDSQQFF.

The gene calls are TRBV5-4 and TRBJ2-7, with D uncertain. The germline V gene has CDR1 SGHNT and CDR2 YYREEE (reference sequence). Trimming stripped 5 bases from V and 0 bases from J, with 12 bases between. This CDR3 is 14 amino acids long. As DNA, the CDR3 is TGTGCCAGCAGTCTGGGCCAAGGCTCCTACGAGCAGTACTTC. This gives the protein CASSLGQGSYEQYF.

V and J are TRBV4-1 and TRBJ2-3; 8 bases map to TRBD2. The junction had 9 bases not matched to a gene; V was cut back by 0 bases and J by 1 base. The V gene's germline CDR1 is MGHRA and CDR2 YSYEKL. The CDR3 totals 18 residues. For the CDR3, the DNA is TGCGCCAGCAGCCAAGATCTCCTAGCGGGCGTAGGCACAGATACGCAGTATTTT. Translated: CASSQDLLAGVGTDTQYF.

V and J are TRBV7-3 and TRBJ2-1; TRBD2 matches at 9 bases. The CDR3 runs to 15 residues. The trim removed 5 bases at V and 8 bases at J, leaving 10 bases unmatched. Germline V gene data show CDR1 as SGHTA and CDR2 as FQGTGA. The CDR3 sequence: CASSRIGLASDEQFF. CDR3 bases: TGTGCCAGCAGCCGGATCGGACTAGCGAGCGATGAGCAGTTCTTC.

The chain links TRBV5-4 to TRBJ2-3; D could derive from TRBD1 or TRBD2 (6 bases each). Per germline, CDR1 SGHNT and CDR2 YYREEE (reference sequence). V lost 5 bases to trimming and J lost 4 bases, with 17 bases between them. The CDR3 consists of 15 residues. The CDR3 DNA sequence: TGTGCCAGCAGACAGGGACTGATCGTGGCAGATACGCAGTATTTT. This encodes CASRQGLIVADTQYF.

The chain couples TRBV11-2 to TRBJ1-1; D unclear. This CDR3 has 14 residues. With 5 bases removed from V and 8 bases from J, the gap between germline ends came to 18 bases. Germline assignment: CDR1 SGHAT and CDR2 FQNNGV. In DNA, the CDR3 is TGTGCCAGCAGCCCCCTAGACACTTGGACCGAAGCTTTCTTT. As protein: CASSPLDTWTEAFF.

The rearrangement uses TRBV23-1 and TRBJ2-2, with 8 bases identical to TRBD1. TRBV23-1 is annotated as an ORF whose role is uncertain. The CDR3 is 18 amino acids. Trimming took 7 bases from V and 5 from J; bases not matched to a gene: 18. The CDR3 reads CASTSIGDRRGETGELFF. The CDR3 DNA reads as TGCGCCAGCACCTCCATCGGGGACAGGCGAGGAGAAACCGGGGAGCTGTTTTTT.

The chain recombines TRBV7-9 with TRBJ2-5; 7 bases fit TRBD1. There are 15 residues in the CDR3. V lost 1 base and J lost 7; bases outside the gene matches: 9. Germline CDR1 reads SEHNR; CDR2 reads FQNEAQ (reference sequence). Written as DNA, the CDR3 is TGTGCCAGCAGCTTAGAGGGGGCCTGGGGGCCGACCCAGTACTTC. Residues: CASSLEGAWGPTQYF.

The chain combines TRBV19 with TRBJ1-2, with 7 bases aligning to TRBD1. Trimming cost V 8 bases and J 4 bases; bases outside gene matches: 1. CDR3 length equals 11 residues. Germline lookup yields CDR1 LNHDA and CDR2 SQIVND (reference sequence). CDR3 residues: CASGDSYGYTF. The CDR3 DNA follows: TGTGCCAGTGGGGACAGCTATGGCTACACCTTC.

The chain is built from TRBV6-1 and TRBJ1-2, with 7 positions matching TRBD1. Germline V lookup: CDR1 MNHNS, CDR2 SASEGT. This CDR3 contains 14 residues. V gave up 2 bases and J gave up 8 bases; unmatched junction bases: 8. CDR3: CASSELQGVRGYTF. CDR3 sequence (DNA): TGTGCCAGCAGTGAATTGCAGGGGGTGAGGGGCTACACCTTC.